This T cell receptor (beta chain) derives from a study of monozygotic twins with inflammatory bowel disease. Germline CDR1 is LGHNA and CDR2 is YSLEER. The CDR3 contains 18 residues. The template switching step added UMIs that contained a 6-nucleotide sample barcode. TCRdb re-called the 5' RACE reads, yielding one record per CDR3 amino acid sequence without DNA. The sample has some 99,000 distinct CDR3 sequences. On this clonotype itself: As yet, its antigen is unknown.

Study-level findings and limits: Ultimately, a single strong signal or clonotype associated with IBD was not supported.

V is TRBV4-3 and J is TRBJ2-3; the D call from TCRdb, TRBD2, cannot be confirmed without DNA. The sequenced sample consisted of blood. The TCR was taken from a human donor with ulcerative colitis or Crohn's disease, or a healthy co-twin of an affected twin (not recorded which). The CDR3 loop is CASSQERTSGYILDTQYF.